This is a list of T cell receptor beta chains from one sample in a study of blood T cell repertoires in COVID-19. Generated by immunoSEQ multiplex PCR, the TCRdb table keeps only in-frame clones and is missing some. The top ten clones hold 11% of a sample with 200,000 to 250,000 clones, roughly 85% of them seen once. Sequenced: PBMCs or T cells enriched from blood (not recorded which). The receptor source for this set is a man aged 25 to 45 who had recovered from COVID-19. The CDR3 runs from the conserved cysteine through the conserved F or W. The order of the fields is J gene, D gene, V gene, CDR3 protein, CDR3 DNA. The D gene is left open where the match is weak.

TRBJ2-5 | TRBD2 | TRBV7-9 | CASSSWTSGTLQTQYF | TGTGCCAGCAGCTCATGGACTAGCGGGACTCTGCAGACCCAGTACTTC
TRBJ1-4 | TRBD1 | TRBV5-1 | CASSNTPRGRRGLAFF | TGCGCCAGCAGCAATACTCCCAGGGGGCGCCGAGGTTTAGCGTTTTTT
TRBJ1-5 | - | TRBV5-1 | CASSLGDYERQPQHF | TGCGCCAGCAGCTTGGGGGACTACGAGAGACAGCCCCAGCATTTT
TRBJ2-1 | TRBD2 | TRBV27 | CASSLRLAGEQFF | TGTGCCAGCAGTTTACGACTAGCGGGTGAGCAGTTCTTC
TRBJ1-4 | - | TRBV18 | CASSLVYSTNEKLFF | TGTGCCAGCTCATTGGTTTACTCAACTAATGAAAAACTGTTTTTT
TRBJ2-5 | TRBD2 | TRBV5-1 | CASSSLGGETQYF | TGCGCCAGCAGCTCCCTGGGGGGGGAGACCCAGTACTTC
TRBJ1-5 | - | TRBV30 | CAWSATGRDQPQHF | TGTGCCTGGAGTGCTACAGGGAGGGATCAGCCCCAGCATTTT
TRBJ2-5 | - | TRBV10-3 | CAISDGETQETQYF | TGTGCCATCAGTGATGGGGAGACCCAAGAGACCCAGTACTTC
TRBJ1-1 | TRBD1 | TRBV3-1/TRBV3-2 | CASSPRDRLMNTEAFF | TGTGCCAGCAGCCCGCGGGACAGACTGATGAACACTGAAGCTTTCTTT
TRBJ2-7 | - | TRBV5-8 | CASSLSGTPQYF | TGTGCCAGCAGCTTGTCGGGTACGCCGCAGTACTTC
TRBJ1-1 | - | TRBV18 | CASSPVAGVNTEAFF | TGTGCCAGCTCACCCGTAGCGGGGGTGAACACTGAAGCTTTCTTT
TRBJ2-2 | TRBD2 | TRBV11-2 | CASCPRGVERGGELFF | TGTGCCAGCTGCCCCCGGGGGGTCGAGCGGGGCGGGGAGCTGTTTTTT
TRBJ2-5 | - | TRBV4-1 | CASSQDTGVGSQETQYF | TGCGCCAGCAGCCAAGATACGGGGGTTGGGAGCCAAGAGACCCAGTACTTC
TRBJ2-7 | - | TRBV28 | CASSLTTVEQYF | TGTGCCAGCAGTTTAACGACAGTCGAGCAGTACTTC
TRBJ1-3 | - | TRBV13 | CASSLGHPGNTIYF | TGTGCCAGCAGCTTGGGGCATCCGGGAAACACCATATATTTT
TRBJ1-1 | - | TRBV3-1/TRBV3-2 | CASSQQGISEAFF | TGTGCCAGCAGCCAACAGGGAATATCTGAAGCTTTCTTT
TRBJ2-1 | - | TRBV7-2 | CASSFCHRDCEQFF | TGTGCCAGCAGCTTTTGTCATAGGGACTGTGAGCAGTTCTTC
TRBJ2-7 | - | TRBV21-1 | CASSKHPFDTGELEQYF | TGTGCCAGCAGCAAACATCCGTTTGACACAGGGGAACTCGAGCAGTACTTC
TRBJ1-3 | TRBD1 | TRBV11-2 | CASSSSGTGGTIYF | TGTGCCAGCAGCTCCTCCGGGACAGGGGGCACCATATATTTT
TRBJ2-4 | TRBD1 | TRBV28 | CATRQGRKNIQYF | TGTGCCACGAGACAGGGTCGTAAAAACATTCAGTACTTC
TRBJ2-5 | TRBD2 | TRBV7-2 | CASSLELAGGLWVNTQYF | TGTGCCAGCAGCTTAGAGCTAGCGGGGGGCCTGTGGGTTAATACCCAGTACTTC
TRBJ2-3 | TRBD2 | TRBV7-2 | CASSPPGLAGTDTQYF | TGTGCCAGCAGCCCCCCCGGCCTAGCGGGCACAGATACGCAGTATTTT
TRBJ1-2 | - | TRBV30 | CAWTLGGYGYTF | TGTGCCTGGACTCTCGGCGGCTATGGCTACACCTTC
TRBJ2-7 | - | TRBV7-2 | CASSLAPSEVWVYEQYF | TGTGCCAGCAGCTTAGCGCCTTCGGAGGTCTGGGTCTACGAGCAGTACTTC
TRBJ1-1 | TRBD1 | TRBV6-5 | CASMAGGWIPEAFF | TGTGCCAGCATGGCAGGGGGCTGGATCCCTGAAGCTTTCTTT
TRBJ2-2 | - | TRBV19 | CASGFGGPGELFF | TGTGCCAGTGGTTTTGGCGGTCCCGGGGAGCTGTTTTTT